This T cell receptor beta chain derives from a study of T-cell reconstitution after alpha-beta-depleted transplantation in children. Study outcomes and limitations: It was surviving recipient T cells and thymic progenitors that gave some patients high TCRbeta diversity at day 60. One year after transplant, T-cell counts and diversity came mostly from newly produced T cells. Several hundred expanded graft clones reportedly supplied alpha-beta T cells about two months after transplant.

Per the germline V gene, CDR1 is SGHVS and CDR2 is FQNEAQ. The CDR3 spans 15 residues. V lost 4 bases and J 3 bases, leaving 15 bases between the germline ends. This sample's TCRbeta library carried unique molecular identifier barcodes. One entry per CDR3 protein, called by TCRdb with MiXCR from the PCR reads. In the table there are about a million distinct CDR3 sequences, around 30% of which are singletons. Comments on this clonotype: Its specificity is not known.

The source is a boy under two years old who had a stem cell transplant for SCID, so the T cells may come from the graft donor. This chain joins TRBV7-8 and TRBJ2-5, with D tentatively TRBD1 (6 bases). Specimen: PBMCs, mostly from graft donor cells, collected 360 days after TCRalphabeta/CD19-depleted stem cell transplant. CDR3 in amino acids: CASSWTAGTKETQYF. The CDR3 DNA follows: TGTGCCAGCAGCTGGACGGCAGGGACAAAAGAGACCCAGTACTTC.